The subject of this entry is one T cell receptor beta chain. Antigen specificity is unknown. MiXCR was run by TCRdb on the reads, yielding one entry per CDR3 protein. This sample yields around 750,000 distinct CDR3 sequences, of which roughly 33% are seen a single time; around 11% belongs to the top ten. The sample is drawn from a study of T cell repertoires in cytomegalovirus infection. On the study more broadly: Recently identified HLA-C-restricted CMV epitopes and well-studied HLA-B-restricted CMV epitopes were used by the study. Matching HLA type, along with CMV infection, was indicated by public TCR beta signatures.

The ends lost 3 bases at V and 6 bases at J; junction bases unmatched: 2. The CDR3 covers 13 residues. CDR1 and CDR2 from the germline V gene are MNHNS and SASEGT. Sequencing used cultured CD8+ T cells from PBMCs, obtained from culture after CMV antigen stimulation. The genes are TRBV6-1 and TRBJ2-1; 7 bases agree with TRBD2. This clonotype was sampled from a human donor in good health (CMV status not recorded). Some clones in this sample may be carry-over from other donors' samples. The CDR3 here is CASSDWGGNEQFF. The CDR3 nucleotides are TGTGCCAGCAGTGATTGGGGGGGCAATGAGCAGTTCTTC.